These 3 T cell receptor beta chains came from one sample sequenced in a study of T cell changes during pregnancy in multiple sclerosis. Sequencing was performed with immunoSEQ multiplex PCR; in TCRdb, only in-frame clones are kept and a portion is missing. The data contain over 10,000 clones, roughly 90% of them singletons. The sequencing used CD8+ T cells from peripheral blood mononuclear cells, collected in the first trimester of pregnancy. Receptors were obtained from a female donor with multiple sclerosis, enrolled in a pregnancy study.

The CDR3 DNA sequence: TGTGCCAGCAGTCAAGCAGGGCACGAGCAGTACTTC. It encodes CASSQAGHEQYF. The chain is built from TRBV13 and TRBJ2-7; possible D gene TRBD1, 5 bases. Germline-derived CDR1 and CDR2 are PRHDT and FYEKMQ (reference sequence). V was trimmed by 6 bases and J by 5 bases, leaving 11 bases between them. CDR3 length: 12 amino acids.

The genes are TRBV11-1 and TRBJ2-7, with 10 nucleotides matching TRBD1. The V segment lost 6 bases and the J segment 1 base; nucleotides outside the gene matches: 6. The length of the CDR3 is 15 residues. Germline-derived CDR1 and CDR2 are SGHAT and FQDESV (reference sequence). CDR3: CASSWTGGFSYEQYF. CDR3 DNA: TGTGCCAGCAGTTGGACAGGGGGGTTTTCCTACGAGCAGTACTTC.

This clone was found once. V is TRBV5-5 and J is TRBJ1-2; D unresolved. With 0 bases removed from V and 5 bases from J, the gap between germline ends came to 5 bases. The length of the CDR3 is 12 residues. Germline-derived CDR1 and CDR2 are SGHKS and YYEKEE (reference sequence). CDR3 in DNA: TGTGCCAGCAGCTTGGACAGTTATGGCTACACCTTC. Residues: CASSLDSYGYTF.